This TCR beta chain was profiled in a study of blood T cell repertoires in COVID-19. Libraries were prepared by immunoSEQ multiplex PCR; TCRdb keeps only in-frame clonotypes and omits some of them. In the table there are 95,000 to 120,000 clones, approximately 81% of which are singletons. J lost 9 bases, V lost 3 bases, and 11 bases had no gene match. Per the germline V gene, CDR1 is SQVTM and CDR2 is ANQGSEA. The CDR3 sequence is 15 residues long. The specimen was peripheral blood. The source of this sequence is a man aged 40-49 years with acute or convalescent COVID-19. J is TRBJ2-1 and V is TRBV29-1; 10 bases match TRBD1. In DNA, the CDR3 is TGCAGCGTTGAGCGGTGGGACAGGGGATCAGTTGAGCAGTTCTTC. It is translated as CSVERWDRGSVEQFF.